This T cell receptor beta chain was sequenced during a study of T cells after yellow fever vaccination. Study-wide background: Fractions of limited cellularity were prepared by means of SMART-Seq v4 Ultra Low Input.

Study findings and constraints: Subsequent booster samples again held most clones from primary vaccination (96% CD4, over 80% CD8). Weaker in magnitude, the secondary response showed a faster peak on day 5 versus 15. Of the clonotypes, a small share occurred in both CD4 and CD8 compartments.

TCRdb re-analysed the 5' RACE reads in MiXCR, keeping a single row per CDR3 protein. The data contain hundreds of thousands of distinct CDR3 sequences, around 4% of them singletons. Remarks on this clonotype: Antigen unknown.

Losses at the gene ends were 4 bases for V and 4 bases for J; bases not matched to a gene: 11. Germline V lookup: CDR1 SGHTA, CDR2 FQGNSA. The CDR3 loop spans 18 amino acids. The TCR was taken from a young man who received the YFV17D yellow fever vaccine. The sample in question was PBMCs, obtained on the day of the yellow fever booster vaccination. V and J are TRBV7-2 and TRBJ2-3; 13 bases align to TRBD2. CDR3 sequence (DNA): TGTGCCAGCAGCTCCTACCCGACTAGCGGGGGGTGGGCAGATACGCAGTATTTT. Translating gives CASSSYPTSGGWADTQYF.